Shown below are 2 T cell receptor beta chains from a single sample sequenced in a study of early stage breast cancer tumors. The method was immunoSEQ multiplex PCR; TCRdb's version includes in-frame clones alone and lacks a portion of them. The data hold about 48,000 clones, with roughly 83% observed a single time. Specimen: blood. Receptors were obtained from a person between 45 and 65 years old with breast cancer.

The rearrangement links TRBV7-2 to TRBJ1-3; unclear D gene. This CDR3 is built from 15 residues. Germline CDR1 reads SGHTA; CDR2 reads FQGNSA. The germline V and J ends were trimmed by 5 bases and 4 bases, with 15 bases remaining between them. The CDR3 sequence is CASSPAGVGGNTIYF. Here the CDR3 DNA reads TGTGCCAGCAGCCCTGCCGGGGTGGGAGGAAACACCATATATTTT.

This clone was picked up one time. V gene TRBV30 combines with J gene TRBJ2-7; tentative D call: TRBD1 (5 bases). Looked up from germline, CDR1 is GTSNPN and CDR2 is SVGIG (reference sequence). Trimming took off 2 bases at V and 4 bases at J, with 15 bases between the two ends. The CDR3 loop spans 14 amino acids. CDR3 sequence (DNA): TGTGCCTGGAGTCGACAGTTACTTTGGTACGAGCAGTACTTC. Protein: CAWSRQLLWYEQYF.